This TCR beta chain is drawn from a study of blood T cells in healthy people across ages. The CDR3 runs 13 residues. The germline V gene encodes CDR1 GTSNPN and CDR2 SVGIG (reference sequence). The V gene end was trimmed by 4 bases and the J gene end by 1 base; junction bases not matched to a gene: 0. The use of a sample-barcoded 5' primer and a J-beta primer mix characterized a second PCR of 7 to 11 cycles. Every single cDNA molecule received a tag from a template-switch adaptor with 12 random nucleotides. TCRdb re-called the 5' RACE reads with MiXCR, one entry per CDR3 protein. This table holds approximately 1.5 million distinct CDR3 sequences, approximately 32% found once.

Sequencing used blood. The sequence derives from a woman in her 30s in good health. This chain uses TRBV30 with TRBJ2-2; the match to TRBD2 covers 7 bases. CDR3 DNA sequence: TGTGCCTGGACTAGCGGGAACACCGGGGAGCTGTTTTTT. This encodes CAWTSGNTGELFF.